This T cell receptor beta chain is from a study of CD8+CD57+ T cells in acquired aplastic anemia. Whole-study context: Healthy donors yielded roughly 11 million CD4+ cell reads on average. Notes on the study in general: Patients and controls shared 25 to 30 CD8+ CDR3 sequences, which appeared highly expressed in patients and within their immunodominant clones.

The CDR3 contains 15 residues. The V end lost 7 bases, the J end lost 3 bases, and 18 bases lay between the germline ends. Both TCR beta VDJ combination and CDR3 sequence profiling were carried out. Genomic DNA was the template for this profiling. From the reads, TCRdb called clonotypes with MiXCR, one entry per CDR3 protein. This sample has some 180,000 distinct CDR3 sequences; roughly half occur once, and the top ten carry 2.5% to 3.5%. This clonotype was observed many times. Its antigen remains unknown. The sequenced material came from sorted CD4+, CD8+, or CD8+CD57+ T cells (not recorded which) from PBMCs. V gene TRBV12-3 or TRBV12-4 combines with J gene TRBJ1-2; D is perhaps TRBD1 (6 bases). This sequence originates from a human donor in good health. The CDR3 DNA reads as TGTGCCAGCACCTTGAGGTCCAGGGGTCACTATGGCTACACCTTC. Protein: CASTLRSRGHYGYTF.